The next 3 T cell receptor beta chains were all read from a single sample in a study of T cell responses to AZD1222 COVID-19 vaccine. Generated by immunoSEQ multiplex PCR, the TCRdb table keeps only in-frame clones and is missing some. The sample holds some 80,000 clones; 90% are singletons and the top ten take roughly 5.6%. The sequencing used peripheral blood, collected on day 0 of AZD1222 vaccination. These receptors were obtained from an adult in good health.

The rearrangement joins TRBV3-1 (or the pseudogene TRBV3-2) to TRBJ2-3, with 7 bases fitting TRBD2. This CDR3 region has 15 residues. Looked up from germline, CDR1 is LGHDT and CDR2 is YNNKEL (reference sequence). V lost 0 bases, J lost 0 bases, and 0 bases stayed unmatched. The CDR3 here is CASSQDGGSTDTQYF. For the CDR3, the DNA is TGTGCCAGCAGCCAAGACGGGGGGAGCACAGATACGCAGTATTTT.

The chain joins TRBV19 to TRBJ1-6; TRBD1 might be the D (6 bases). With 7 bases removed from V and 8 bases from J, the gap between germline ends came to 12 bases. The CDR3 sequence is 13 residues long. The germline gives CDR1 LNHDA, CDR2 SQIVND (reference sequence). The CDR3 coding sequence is TGTGCCAGTAATCACAGGGATTATTCACCCCTCCACTTT. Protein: CASNHRDYSPLHF.

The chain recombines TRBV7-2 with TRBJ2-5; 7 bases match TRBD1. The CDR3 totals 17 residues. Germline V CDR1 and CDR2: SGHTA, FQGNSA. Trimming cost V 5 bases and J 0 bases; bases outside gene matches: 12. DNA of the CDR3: TGTGCCAGCAGCCCAGGGGGTAGGGGCCTTCACCAAGAGACCCAGTACTTC. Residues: CASSPGGRGLHQETQYF.